Sequencing of this T cell receptor (beta chain) was carried out in a study of blood T cell repertoires in COVID-19. Overall study context: Researchers got acute and convalescent COVID-19 samples from the United States, Italy and Spain. T cells, B-cell-depleted T cells, or PBMCs provided the cDNA or gDNA that served as material.

Original data processing: Amplification with reference gene primers provided the estimates of nucleated cell counts. Profiled with immunoSEQ multiplex PCR; TCRdb holds only in-frame clones, not every one. V, J and clone size reflect that table, while D and trimming were determined from the DNA. Here the sample spans approximately 230,000 clones, 80% to 90% being singletons. Losses at the gene ends were 1 base for V and 4 bases for J; bases not matched to a gene: 6. This CDR3 comprises 16 residues. The V gene's germline CDR1 is SGHVS and CDR2 FNYEAQ. This sequence originates from a man aged 30 to 45 who had recovered from COVID-19. What was sequenced was peripheral blood. This chain uses TRBV7-6 with TRBJ1-3; 8 positions agree with TRBD1. The DNA for the CDR3 is TGTGCCAGCAGCTTAGAGGGCAGGGGGCGCGGAAACACCATATATTTT. It is translated as CASSLEGRGRGNTIYF.